This T cell receptor beta chain emerged from a study of T cell changes during pregnancy in multiple sclerosis. The assay was immunoSEQ multiplex PCR, and TCRdb's table has in-frame clones only and misses some. The table records thousands of clones, roughly 75% of them present only once. V was clipped by 0 bases and J by 7 bases, with 12 bases between them. The CDR3 is made up of 15 amino acids. CDR1 is WNHNN and CDR2 is SYGVQD in the germline V gene (reference sequence). This sequence originates from a female patient with multiple sclerosis, enrolled in a pregnancy study. Some clones in this sample may be carry-over from other donors' samples. The sequencing input was CD4+ T cells from PBMCs (not recorded whether the cells were cultured). The V and J genes are TRBV10-1 and TRBJ2-2; D uncertain. CDR3 protein: CASSESPGSHGELFF. For the CDR3, the DNA is TGCGCCAGCAGTGAGTCACCAGGTTCTCACGGGGAGCTGTTTTTT.